This T cell receptor beta chain was observed in a study of T cell repertoires in cytomegalovirus infection. Study as a whole: The study used recently identified HLA-C-restricted and well-studied HLA-B-restricted CMV epitopes. An indication of both CMV infection and matching HLA type came from public TCR beta signatures. Study-wide findings and caveats: HLA-C-restricted, CMV-specific TCR beta clonotypes were dominant ex vivo. The cumulative frequency of public TCR beta families distinguished individuals who carried CMV together with the relevant HLA.

The CDR3 consists of 15 residues. With V trimmed by 5 bases and J by 2 bases, 5 bases remained unmatched. The germline CDR1 and CDR2 sequences are SGHVS and FNYEAQ. Each CDR3 protein gets one entry after TCRdb re-called the reads with MiXCR. The table records about 500,000 distinct CDR3 sequences, 30% to 40% of them present only once. This clonotype was seen many times. The target antigen is unknown. The sequenced sample was cultured PBMCs, obtained from culture after CMV antigen stimulation. V is TRBV7-6 and J is TRBJ2-2; 7 positions match TRBD1. This receptor was obtained from a human donor in good health (CMV status not recorded). Some clones in this sample may be carry-over from other donors' samples. The CDR3 region has the DNA TGTGCCAGCAGCCCGGGGACAGTCAACACCGGGGAGCTGTTTTTT. Protein product: CASSPGTVNTGELFF.